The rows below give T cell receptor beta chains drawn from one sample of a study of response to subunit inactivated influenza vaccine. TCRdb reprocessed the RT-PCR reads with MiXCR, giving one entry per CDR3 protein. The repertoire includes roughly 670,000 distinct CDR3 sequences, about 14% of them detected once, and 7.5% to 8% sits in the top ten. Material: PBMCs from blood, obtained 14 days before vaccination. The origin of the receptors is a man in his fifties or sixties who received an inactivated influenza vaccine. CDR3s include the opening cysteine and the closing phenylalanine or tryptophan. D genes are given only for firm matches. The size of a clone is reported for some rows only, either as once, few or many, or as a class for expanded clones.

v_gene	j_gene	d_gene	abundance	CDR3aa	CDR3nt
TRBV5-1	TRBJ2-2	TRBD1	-	CASSLSRGRLSTGELFF	TGCGCCAGCAGCTTGAGCAGGGGGCGCTTAAGCACCGGGGAGCTGTTTTTT
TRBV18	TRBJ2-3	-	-	CATSPMNTDTQYF	TGTGCCACCTCTCCCATGAACACAGATACGCAGTATTTT
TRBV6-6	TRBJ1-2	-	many	CASSSPGDGYGYTF	TGTGCCAGCAGTAGCCCCGGAGATGGCTATGGCTACACCTTC
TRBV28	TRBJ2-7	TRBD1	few	CASASPGQGDALYEQYF	TGTGCCAGCGCCTCCCCGGGACAGGGGGATGCCCTCTACGAGCAGTACTTC
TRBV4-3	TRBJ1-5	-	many	CASSQGTGTGNQPQHF	TGCGCCAGCAGCCAAGGCACAGGGACGGGCAATCAGCCCCAGCATTTT
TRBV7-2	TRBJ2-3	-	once	CASSLQSGTSTDTQYF	TGTGCCAGCAGCCTACAGTCCGGGACTAGCACAGATACGCAGTATTTT
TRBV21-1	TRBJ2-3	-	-	CASNLPEGQGGFTDTQYF	TGTGCCAGCAACCTCCCCGAAGGACAGGGGGGGTTCACAGATACGCAGTATTTT
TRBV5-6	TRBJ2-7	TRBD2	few	CASSLDPSGRAHEQYF	TGTGCCAGCAGCTTGGACCCTAGCGGGAGGGCCCACGAGCAGTACTTC
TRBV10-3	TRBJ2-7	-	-	CAISSGQNYEQYF	TGTGCCATCAGTTCCGGACAGAACTACGAGCAGTACTTC
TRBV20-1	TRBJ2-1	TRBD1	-	CSARYRDRDLYEQFF	TGCAGTGCTAGATATAGGGACAGGGACCTCTATGAGCAGTTCTTC
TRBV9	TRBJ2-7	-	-	CASSVGALEYEQYF	TGTGCCAGCAGCGTAGGAGCCCTAGAATACGAGCAGTACTTC
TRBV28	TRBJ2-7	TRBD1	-	CASTHRQGNNEQYF	TGTGCCAGCACCCACAGACAGGGGAATAACGAGCAGTACTTC
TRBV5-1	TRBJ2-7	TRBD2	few	CASSGVASGSRGPYEQYF	TGCGCCAGCAGCGGGGTGGCTAGCGGGTCCCGGGGGCCCTACGAGCAGTACTTC
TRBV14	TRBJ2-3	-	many	CASSQDRADTQYF	TGTGCCAGCAGCCAAGATCGGGCAGATACGCAGTATTTT
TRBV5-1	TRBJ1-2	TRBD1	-	CASSLETGARGYTF	TGCGCCAGCAGCTTGGAAACAGGGGCTCGGGGCTACACCTTC
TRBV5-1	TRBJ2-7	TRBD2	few	CASSLLAGAWEQYF	TGCGCCAGCAGCTTGCTAGCGGGAGCGTGGGAGCAGTACTTC
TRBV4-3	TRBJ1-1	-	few	CASSQDRWSTEAFF	TGCGCCAGCAGCCAAGATCGCTGGAGCACTGAAGCTTTCTTT
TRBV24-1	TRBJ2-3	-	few	CATSDPQVLDTQYF	TGTGCCACCAGTGATCCCCAGGTCTTGGATACGCAGTATTTT
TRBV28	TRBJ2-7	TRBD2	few	CASSLWRGGRPREQYF	TGTGCCAGCAGTTTATGGCGTGGCGGGAGGCCGCGTGAGCAGTACTTC
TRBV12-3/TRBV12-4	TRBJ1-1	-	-	CASSPTGGLNTEAFF	TGTGCCAGCAGTCCAACAGGTGGCCTGAACACTGAAGCTTTCTTT
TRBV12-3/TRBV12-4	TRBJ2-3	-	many	CASSAGATDTQYF	TGTGCCAGCAGTGCGGGGGCGACAGATACGCAGTATTTT
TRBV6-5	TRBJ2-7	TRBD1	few	CASSYAGDRGGEQYF	TGTGCCAGCAGTTACGCCGGGGACAGGGGTGGCGAGCAGTACTTC
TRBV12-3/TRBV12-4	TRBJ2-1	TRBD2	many	CASSFLAGANEQFF	TGTGCCAGCAGTTTTCTAGCGGGCGCGAATGAGCAGTTCTTC